Listed here are 18 T cell receptor beta chains from one sample, sequenced in a study of OX40 agonist ivuxolimab in advanced cancers. Clones were sequenced by immunoSEQ multiplex PCR, and TCRdb holds only the in-frame ones, with some missing. The sample yields roughly 6,500 clones, 70% to 80% seen once. The sample consisted of CD4+ or CD8+ T cells sorted from blood, taken in a trial of the OX40 agonist ivuxolimab. These receptors came from an adult with an advanced solid tumor such as melanoma, head and neck, liver or kidney cancer.

This chain links TRBV4-2 with TRBJ1-5; D gene unclear. The CDR3 is 15 residues long. Germline V CDR1 and CDR2: LGHNA, YNFKEQ. V gave up 1 base and J gave up 5 bases, with 12 bases separating them. CDR3 residues: CASSQVEGAYQPQHF. The DNA for the CDR3 is TGTGCCAGCAGCCAAGTTGAAGGAGCTTATCAGCCCCAGCATTTT.

The rearrangement links TRBV5-1 to TRBJ2-7; D uncertain. V lost 1 base and J lost 3, with 11 bases in between. In germline, CDR1 is SGHRS, CDR2 YFSETQ. The CDR3 is 14 residues long. DNA of the CDR3: TGCGCCAGCAGCTTGAGAGGCACCCACTACGAGCAGTACTTC. Protein product: CASSLRGTHYEQYF.

This clone appeared once. The chain joins TRBV5-6 to TRBJ2-7; TRBD2 matches 7 bases. V was pared by 3 bases and J by 3 bases, with 6 bases of the junction left unmatched. Germline V gene data show CDR1 as SGHDT and CDR2 as YYEEEE. CDR3 length equals 14 residues. In DNA form, the CDR3 reads TGTGCCAGCAGCTGGCTCGGCGGGAGCTACGAGCAGTACTTC. Protein: CASSWLGGSYEQYF.

The chain is built from TRBV5-1 and TRBJ2-4, with D perhaps TRBD2 (5 bases). V was shortened by 3 bases and J by 9 bases, with 13 bases between the two germline ends. The V gene's germline CDR1 is SGHRS and CDR2 YFSETQ. This CDR3 is built from 13 residues. The CDR3 sequence: CASSSIREGIQYF. DNA of the CDR3: TGCGCCAGCAGCTCCATACGGGAAGGCATTCAGTACTTC.

The chain couples TRBV7-9 to TRBJ2-2; tentatively, D is TRBD2 (6 bases). This CDR3 contains 16 residues. With 0 bases removed from V and 0 bases from J, the gap between germline ends came to 8 bases. CDR1 is SEHNR, CDR2 FQNEAQ, per germline (reference sequence). The CDR3 sequence: CASSLARGTNTGELFF. The CDR3 coding sequence is TGTGCCAGCAGCTTAGCCCGGGGGACGAACACCGGGGAGCTGTTTTTT.

The chain combines TRBV4-1 with TRBJ1-1; 10 nucleotides match TRBD1. There are 17 residues in the CDR3. V lost 6 bases and J lost 1; bases outside the gene matches: 11. Germline-derived CDR1 and CDR2 are MGHRA and YSYEKL. The CDR3 nucleotides read TGCGCCAGCAGATTCACCGGGACAGGGGATAGGAACACTGAAGCTTTCTTT. Residues: CASRFTGTGDRNTEAFF.

This chain connects TRBV10-3 to TRBJ2-2; D remains ambiguous. Trimming left V 0 bases short and J 6 bases short, with 5 bases between. Germline CDR1 and CDR2: ENHRY and SYGVKD. This CDR3 contains 13 residues. The CDR3: CAISESSPGELFF. The CDR3 DNA is TGTGCCATCAGTGAGTCTAGCCCCGGGGAGCTGTTTTTT.

The chain has TRBV6-1 and TRBJ2-7, with 9 nucleotides matching TRBD1. Germline assignment: CDR1 MNHNS and CDR2 SASEGT. The CDR3 has 14 amino acids. V was pared by 6 bases and J by 5 bases, with 8 bases of the junction left unmatched. The CDR3 spells CASSPRDRAHEQYF. The CDR3 nucleotides read TGTGCCAGCAGCCCGAGGGACAGGGCTCACGAGCAGTACTTC.

This clone was observed a single time. The chain combines TRBV30 with TRBJ2-7; TRBD1 or TRBD2 may be the D gene (6 bases each). The V gene's germline CDR1 is GTSNPN and CDR2 SVGIG (reference sequence). Trimming took 2 bases from V and 5 from J, leaving 10 bases between them. The CDR3 covers 12 residues. The CDR3, as DNA: TGTGCCTGGAGTTGGGGGGCCCACGAGCAGTACTTC. Its protein is CAWSWGAHEQYF.

V is TRBV28 and J is TRBJ2-1; D uncertain. This CDR3 is 15 amino acids long. The germline CDR1 and CDR2 sequences are MDHEN and SYDVKM. V was pared by 4 bases and J by 0 bases, with 10 bases between. Here the CDR3 DNA reads TGTGCCAGCAGTTCCAGACGGAGCTCCTACAATGAGCAGTTCTTC. Amino acid sequence: CASSSRRSSYNEQFF.

V is TRBV28 and J is TRBJ2-2; maybe TRBD1 (5 bases). Germline V CDR1 and CDR2: MDHEN, SYDVKM. The CDR3 has 14 amino acids. V was shortened by 6 bases and J by 3 bases, with 11 bases between the two germline ends. CDR3 residues: CASRILQDTGELFF. The CDR3 DNA reads TGTGCCAGCAGAATCCTACAGGACACCGGGGAGCTGTTTTTT.

The CDR3 DNA follows: TGTGCCAGCAGCTTGGAAGGGGGCTACACCTTC. It yields the protein CASSLEGGYTF. The chain is built from TRBV5-4 and TRBJ1-2; D call uncertain. The V gene lost 0 bases and the J gene lost 8 bases, with 5 bases spanning the gap. The CDR3 loop spans 11 amino acids. Germline CDR1 and CDR2: SGHNT and YYREEE (reference sequence).

The sample holds one count of this clone. J is TRBJ2-7 and V is TRBV7-3; TRBD2 aligns across 11 bases. From germline, CDR1 is SGHTA and CDR2 FQGTGA. The CDR3 is 19 amino acids. V gave up 2 bases and J gave up 0 bases; unmatched junction bases: 12. CDR3 in amino acids: CASSLYPDLAGGLSYEQYF. In nucleotides, the CDR3 is TGTGCCAGCAGCTTATACCCTGACCTAGCGGGAGGTCTCTCCTACGAGCAGTACTTC.

The CDR3 sequence: CASSPWDSQETQYF. Here the CDR3 DNA reads TGTGCCAGCAGCCCTTGGGACAGCCAAGAGACCCAGTACTTC. V and J are TRBV7-9 and TRBJ2-5; 7 nucleotides agree with TRBD1. The CDR3 covers 14 residues. The germline V gene has CDR1 SEHNR and CDR2 FQNEAQ (reference sequence). V dropped 5 bases and J dropped 1; count of bases not matched to a gene: 4.

This chain links TRBV11-2 with TRBJ2-1; 9 nucleotides agree with TRBD1. CDR3 length: 16 residues. Germline-derived CDR1 and CDR2 are SGHAT and FQNNGV. With 5 bases clipped from V and 6 bases from J, the junction kept 11 bases outside the gene matches. CDR3 sequence: CASSGIPGTGINEQFF. CDR3 nucleotides: TGTGCCAGCAGCGGGATTCCCGGGACAGGGATCAATGAGCAGTTCTTC.

This chain links TRBV15 with TRBJ2-4; D is tentatively TRBD1 or TRBD2 (6 bases each). The length of the CDR3 is 18 residues. Germline V gene lookup returns CDR1 LNHNV and CDR2 YYDKDF (reference sequence). Trimming left V 0 bases short and J 3 bases short, with 18 bases between. The CDR3 reads CATSRDPPGAGLKNIQYF. CDR3 DNA: TGTGCCACCAGCAGAGACCCCCCGGGGGCGGGGCTCAAAAACATTCAGTACTTC.

The genes are TRBV28 and TRBJ1-5; 9 bases map to TRBD1. The CDR3 covers 16 residues. J gave up 5 bases and V 6 bases, and 11 bases lay outside the gene matches. CDR1 is MDHEN and CDR2 is SYDVKM in the germline V gene. CDR3 coding DNA: TGTGCCAGCAGCACGGACAGGGGAAAAGAATATCAGCCCCAGCATTTT. Amino acid sequence: CASSTDRGKEYQPQHF.

V usage is TRBV4-3 and J usage is TRBJ2-7; 7 bases line up with TRBD1. Germline CDR1 reads LGHNA; CDR2 reads YSLEER. The CDR3 spans 15 residues. Losses at the gene ends were 0 bases for V and 4 bases for J; bases not matched to a gene: 6. The CDR3 protein is CASSQDQGTVYEQYF. The CDR3 DNA reads as TGCGCCAGCAGCCAAGATCAAGGGACAGTTTACGAGCAGTACTTC.